These 20 T cell receptor beta chains were sequenced from one sample in a study of human T cells and chemical hapten exposure. A single record per CDR3 protein comes from TCRdb applying MiXCR to the RACE reads. The repertoire holds roughly 190,000 distinct CDR3 sequences, with approximately 20% as singletons. As to time point: patch test 1, 2 weeks after DPC sensitization. Treatment specified: therapeutic diphenylcyclopropenone sensitization with weekly scalp DPC. The sample here was whole blood, taken in connection with sensitization to the hapten diphenylcyclopropenone (DPC). These receptors were taken from a woman in her forties or fifties with alopecia areata. Some clones in this sample may be carry-over from other donors' samples.

The chain recombines TRBV2 with TRBJ2-2; unclear D gene. The CDR3 runs to 14 residues. Germline-derived CDR1 and CDR2 are SNHLY and FYNNEI. V shed 8 bases and J shed 5 bases, with 15 bases lying between them. In nucleotides, the CDR3 is TGTGCCAGCTCTCAAGGGTATGGGACCGGGGAGCTGTTTTTT. Its translation is CASSQGYGTGELFF.

A few counts support this clonotype. This sequence joins TRBV5-1 and TRBJ2-1; the D is unclear. This CDR3 spans 12 amino acids. Germline V gene sequence: CDR1 SGHRS, CDR2 YFSETQ. Trimming shortened V by 0 bases and J by 3 bases, and 1 base separated the two germline ends. The CDR3 DNA is TGCGCCAGCAGCTTGGACTACAATGAGCAGTTCTTC. Translated, it gives CASSLDYNEQFF.

This chain connects TRBV10-3 to TRBJ2-5; D is unresolved. The CDR3 is made up of 15 amino acids. Germline V gene lookup returns CDR1 ENHRY and CDR2 SYGVKD. Trimming shortened V by 0 bases and J by 1 base, and 9 bases separated the two germline ends. This CDR3 reads CAISESNGFQETQYF. DNA of the CDR3: TGTGCCATCAGTGAGTCGAATGGCTTCCAAGAGACCCAGTACTTC.

CDR3 loop: CSADTDRSPSGYTF. The CDR3 DNA reads as TGCAGTGCCGATACCGACAGGAGCCCCTCCGGCTACACCTTC. The chain joins TRBV20-1 to TRBJ1-2; the D gene is possibly TRBD1 (6 bases). The CDR3 contains 14 residues. Trimming took 6 bases from V and 8 from J, leaving 22 bases between them. Germline V gene lookup returns CDR1 DFQATT and CDR2 SNEGSKA (reference sequence).

This clonotype was picked up a small number of times. In DNA, the CDR3 is TGTGCCAGCAGCGCGACAGGGGCGGGGGAGACCCAGTACTTC. Translating gives CASSATGAGETQYF. The chain is built from TRBV7-3 and TRBJ2-5; 8 bases fit TRBD1. Germline V gene data show CDR1 as SGHTA and CDR2 as FQGTGA. The junction had 7 bases not matched to a gene; V was cut back by 5 bases and J by 5 bases. This CDR3 has 14 residues.

The chain is built from TRBV29-1 and TRBJ2-2; 7 nucleotides match TRBD2. The CDR3 spans 12 residues. Germline CDR1 is SQVTM and CDR2 is ANQGSEA. Trimming took 3 bases from V and 8 from J; bases not matched to a gene: 3. CDR3 DNA sequence: TGCAGCGTTGACGGCGGGAGAGGGGAGCTGTTTTTT. Translated: CSVDGGRGELFF.

The rearrangement links TRBV5-5 to TRBJ1-4; no firm D call. Germline V gene sequence: CDR1 SGHKS, CDR2 YYEKEE (reference sequence). V was clipped by 0 bases and J by 5 bases, with 8 bases between them. This CDR3 has 14 amino acids. The CDR3 reads CASSLGPMNEKLFF. The CDR3 nucleotides read TGTGCCAGCAGCTTGGGACCGATGAATGAAAAACTGTTTTTT.

The CDR3 region is CAISENRPQETQYF. Written as DNA, the CDR3 is TGTGCCATCAGTGAAAACAGGCCCCAAGAGACCCAGTACTTC. The rearrangement uses TRBV10-3 and TRBJ2-5; tentatively, D is TRBD1 (5 bases). CDR3 length: 14 residues. Trimming took off 3 bases at V and 1 base at J, with 9 bases between the two ends. Germline CDR1 is ENHRY and CDR2 is SYGVKD.

The chain employs TRBV10-3 and TRBJ2-1; unclear D gene. There are 14 residues in the CDR3. Trimming removed 4 bases at V and 7 bases at J, with 14 bases between. CDR1 is ENHRY, CDR2 SYGVKD, per germline. The CDR3 region has the DNA TGTGCCATCAGTGTTCTGAGGATCCCTAATGAGCAGTTCTTC. It specifies CAISVLRIPNEQFF.

The chain has TRBV20-1 and TRBJ2-7; D call uncertain. The CDR3 loop spans 14 amino acids. Germline V CDR1 and CDR2: DFQATT, SNEGSKA (reference sequence). Deletions cut 0 bases from V and 0 bases from J, with 9 bases between. The CDR3 bases are TGCAGTGCTAGAGATGGGCTGAGCTCCTACGAGCAGTACTTC. It translates to CSARDGLSSYEQYF.

The chain uses TRBV5-1 and TRBJ2-2; 13 nucleotides match TRBD2. Germline trimming cut 5 bases from V and 3 bases from J; bases unmatched to any gene: 1. Germline CDR1 and CDR2: SGHRS and YFSETQ. The CDR3 consists of 15 residues. CDR3 coding DNA: TGCGCCAGCAGGGGGACTAGCGGGGACACCGGGGAGCTGTTTTTT. As protein: CASRGTSGDTGELFF.

The sample holds a few counts of this clonotype. The chain joins TRBV7-8 to TRBJ2-5; TRBD1 agrees at 8 bases. The CDR3 is 14 residues long. Germline V lookup: CDR1 SGHVS, CDR2 FQNEAQ. J was trimmed by 5 bases and V by 5 bases; bases with no gene match: 7. CDR3: CASSGRQGRETQYF. CDR3 sequence (DNA): TGTGCCAGCAGCGGGCGACAGGGGCGGGAGACCCAGTACTTC.

This clonotype has just a few counts. This sequence joins TRBV20-1 and TRBJ2-7, with a tentative D call TRBD2 (5 bases). CDR1 is DFQATT and CDR2 is SNEGSKA in the germline V gene (reference sequence). The V and J ends lost 2 bases and 3 bases respectively, with 11 bases between them. This CDR3 is built from 13 residues. The DNA of the CDR3 is TGCAGTGCTAGAACCGGGAATTACTACGAGCAGTACTTC. It encodes CSARTGNYYEQYF.

The chain is built from TRBV20-1 and TRBJ2-1; 12 bases line up with TRBD2. Germline V lookup: CDR1 DFQATT, CDR2 SNEGSKA (reference sequence). The CDR3 length is 13 residues. Trimming at V came to 3 bases and at J to 9 bases, leaving 3 bases not matched to a gene. DNA of the CDR3: TGCAGTGCTAGCTCACTAGCGGGAGGTGAGCAGTTCTTC. Its translation: CSASSLAGGEQFF.

This clonotype occurred a few times. The chain is built from TRBV20-1 and TRBJ2-2; 11 bases map to TRBD2. There are 15 residues in the CDR3. The germline V gene encodes CDR1 DFQATT and CDR2 SNEGSKA (reference sequence). V was pared by 3 bases and J by 4 bases, with 4 bases of the junction left unmatched. The CDR3 DNA follows: TGCAGTGCTAGTACTAGCGGGAGTGGCACCGGGGAGCTGTTTTTT. This sequence encodes CSASTSGSGTGELFF.

As for this clonotype: The junction departs from germline at one end; a sequencing error may be responsible. The chain couples TRBV4-1 to TRBJ2-1, with D hard to call. CDR1 MGHRA and CDR2 YSYEKL come from the germline V gene. The CDR3 has 13 residues. The CDR3: CASSLYSDNEQFF. CDR3 in DNA: TGCGCCAGCAGCCTATACTCCGACAATGAGCAGTTCTTC.

The chain combines TRBV5-6 with TRBJ1-1; D is possibly TRBD1 (5 bases). V lost 5 bases, J lost 1 base, and 18 bases lay in between. The CDR3 is 16 residues long. Looked up from germline, CDR1 is SGHDT and CDR2 is YYEEEE. CDR3 region: CASRPKHRGPNTEAFF. CDR3 DNA sequence: TGTGCCAGCAGGCCTAAGCACCGGGGACCGAACACTGAAGCTTTCTTT.

The gene calls are TRBV27 and TRBJ1-5; maybe TRBD1 (5 bases). The CDR3 length is 13 residues. Between the trimmed V and J ends, which lost 4 bases and 7 bases, there was a span of 11 bases. Germline V gene lookup returns CDR1 MNHEY and CDR2 SMNVEV (reference sequence). The chain's CDR3 is CASSSQGRQPQHF. The DNA for the CDR3 is TGTGCCAGCAGTTCCCAGGGCAGACAGCCCCAGCATTTT.

This clonotype showed up just a few times. V usage is TRBV10-3 and J usage is TRBJ2-1; 13 positions agree with TRBD2. V shed 6 bases, J shed 3 bases, and the junction held 5 bases outside the gene matches. The CDR3 runs 16 residues. The V gene's germline CDR1 is ENHRY and CDR2 SYGVKD. The chain's CDR3 is CAIRNGLAGDYNEQFF. The CDR3 coding sequence is TGTGCCATCAGAAATGGACTAGCGGGAGACTACAATGAGCAGTTCTTC.

In this sample, this clonotype turned up a few times. This chain links TRBV5-6 with TRBJ2-5; no firm D call. Trimming left V 5 bases short and J 9 bases short, with 11 bases between. The CDR3 consists of 11 residues. The germline CDR1 and CDR2 sequences are SGHDT and YYEEEE. The CDR3 protein is CASRKGRSQYF. The DNA of the CDR3 is TGTGCCAGCAGAAAGGGTCGATCCCAGTACTTC.